The 19 T cell receptor beta chains below all came from one sample that was sequenced in a study of early T cells in non-severe SARS-CoV-2 infection. TCRdb recomputed calls from the 5' RACE reads with MiXCR, one row per CDR3 protein. The profile shows some 50,000 distinct CDR3 sequences, about a tenth of them singletons. The specimen sequenced was whole blood. The source is an adult who was a healthcare worker with PCR-confirmed SARS-CoV-2 infection or an uninfected control (not recorded which).

This clonotype was observed a handful of times. The V gene is TRBV2, the J gene TRBJ2-3, with D perhaps TRBD1 (5 bases). The CDR3 extends over 13 amino acids. V shed 5 bases and J shed 9 bases, with 15 bases lying between them. Germline CDR1 and CDR2: SNHLY and FYNNEI. CDR3 in DNA: TGTGCCAGCAGTTTGGGGCCAGCCGGAACGCAGTATTTT. Amino acids: CASSLGPAGTQYF.

This clonotype appeared a few times. This sequence joins TRBV18 and TRBJ2-3; D is ambiguous. This CDR3 is built from 14 residues. CDR1 KGHSH and CDR2 LQKENI come from the germline V gene. The germline V and J ends were trimmed by 5 bases and 1 base, with 10 bases remaining between them. The CDR3 DNA reads as TGTGCCAGCTCAAAAGGGTTCGGCACAGATACGCAGTATTTT. This codes for CASSKGFGTDTQYF.

The gene calls are TRBV4-1 and TRBJ1-2; 12 bases are a match to TRBD1. CDR1 and CDR2 (germline): MGHRA, YSYEKL. Losses at the gene ends were 0 bases for V and 5 bases for J; bases not matched to a gene: 16. The CDR3 sequence is 20 residues long. The CDR3 here is CASSQDWVRDRGLGVYGYTF. The CDR3 coding sequence is TGCGCCAGCAGCCAAGATTGGGTCCGGGACAGGGGGCTGGGAGTGTATGGCTACACCTTC.

This clonotype was detected many times. The chain couples TRBV11-2 to TRBJ2-3; D is undetermined. CDR1 and CDR2 (germline): SGHAT, FQNNGV. V lost 1 base and J 1 base, leaving 9 bases between the germline ends. The CDR3 sequence is 15 residues long. The CDR3 bases are TGTGCCAGCAGCTTAGGGCAGGAACGCACAGATACGCAGTATTTT. Amino acids: CASSLGQERTDTQYF.

Many counts were recorded for this clonotype. The chain joins TRBV4-1 to TRBJ1-2, with a weak D call TRBD1 (6 bases). This CDR3 has 15 residues. The V gene's germline CDR1 is MGHRA and CDR2 YSYEKL. Trimming took 0 bases from V and 8 from J, leaving 16 bases between them. The CDR3 DNA follows: TGCGCCAGCAGCCAAGAAGGGGGGAGAAACTTCGGCTACACCTTC. Translated: CASSQEGGRNFGYTF.

This clonotype was counted many times. The chain is built from TRBV5-1 and TRBJ2-1; either TRBD1 or TRBD2 may supply D (5 bases each). Germline loops: CDR1 SGHRS, CDR2 YFSETQ. Trimming removed 6 bases at V and 0 bases at J, with 13 bases between. This CDR3 contains 15 residues. For the CDR3, the DNA is TGCGCCAGCACCAGGGAGCTAACCTCCTACAATGAGCAGTTCTTC. It encodes CASTRELTSYNEQFF.

This clonotype has at least ten counts. The CDR3: CASSLAGTQYF. The CDR3 DNA sequence: TGTGCCAGCAGCTTAGCCGGAACGCAGTATTTT. V and J are TRBV7-2 and TRBJ2-3; D not resolved. The germline gives CDR1 SGHTA, CDR2 FQGNSA. The ends were cut back, 0 bases at V and 9 bases at J, with 4 bases in the middle. The CDR3 contains 11 residues. The full variable domain, completed using reference TRBV7-2 and TRBJ2-3, is GAGVSQSPSNKVTEKGKDVELRCDPISGHTALYWYRQSLGQGLEFLIYFQGNSAPDKSGLPSDRFSAERTGGSVSTLTIQRTQQEDSAVYLCASSLAGTQYFGPGTRLTVL.

This clonotype was seen a few times. The V and J genes are TRBV12-3 or TRBV12-4 and TRBJ2-2; D uncertain. Trimming shortened V by 5 bases and J by 4 bases, and 14 bases separated the two germline ends. This CDR3 has 15 amino acids. DNA for the CDR3: TGTGCCAGCAGTCCCCAGACGAGATTCACCGGGGAGCTGTTTTTT. This sequence encodes CASSPQTRFTGELFF.

This clonotype was recorded at least ten times. V and J are TRBV3-1 and TRBJ2-5; either TRBD1 or TRBD2 may fit D (5 bases each). V lost 3 bases and J lost 3, with 11 bases in between. The CDR3 totals 14 residues. Germline loops: CDR1 LGHDT, CDR2 YNNKEL (reference sequence). In DNA form, the CDR3 reads TGTGCCAGCAGCCACCCGGGGCGAGAAGAGACCCAGTACTTC. Translating gives CASSHPGREETQYF.

This clonotype came up many times. J is TRBJ1-1 and V is TRBV9; TRBD1 matches 8 bases. The V gene's germline CDR1 is SGDLS and CDR2 YYNGEE. The CDR3 totals 14 residues. V lost 1 base to trimming and J lost 5 bases; unmatched junction nucleotides: 4. CDR3 DNA: TGTGCCAGCAGCGTACAGGGGGCAGGGACTGAAGCTTTCTTT. This codes for CASSVQGAGTEAFF.

CDR3 sequence reads: CAITASTVGGTDTQYF. CDR3 coding DNA: TGTGCCATCACAGCCTCAACTGTGGGCGGCACAGATACGCAGTATTTT. The rearrangement uses TRBV10-3 and TRBJ2-3; D gene uncertain. The V gene's germline CDR1 is ENHRY and CDR2 SYGVKD. The CDR3 extends over 16 amino acids. V lost 7 bases and J lost 1, with 18 bases in between.

The chain links TRBV5-1 to TRBJ2-7; D might be TRBD1 (6 bases). The V end lost 4 bases, the J end lost 1 base, and 15 bases lay between the germline ends. Germline values: CDR1 SGHRS, CDR2 YFSETQ. The CDR3 runs 15 residues. The CDR3 nucleotides are TGCGCCAGCAGCAGAAACCGGGACACGTCCTACGAGCAGTACTTC. Its protein is CASSRNRDTSYEQYF.

This clonotype has ten or more counts. The gene calls are TRBV7-6 and TRBJ1-4, with D unresolved. The V end was cut by 3 bases, the J end by 0 bases, with 8 bases between. CDR3 size: 15 residues. Germline V CDR1 and CDR2: SGHVS, FNYEAQ. In nucleotides, the CDR3 is TGTGCCAGCAGCTTTTCGGACGCAACTAATGAAAAACTGTTTTTT. Translation gives CASSFSDATNEKLFF. Based on the CDR3 plus reference TRBV7-6 and TRBJ1-4, the full variable domain is GAGVSQSPRYKVTKRGQDVALRCDPISGHVSLYWYRQALGQGPEFLTYFNYEAQQDKSGLPNDRFSAERPEGSISTLTIQRTEQRDSAMYRCASSFSDATNEKLFFGSGTQLSVL.

The rearrangement joins TRBV7-8 to TRBJ2-7; 10 bases are a match to TRBD1. The CDR3 sequence is 15 residues long. From germline, CDR1 is SGHVS and CDR2 FQNEAQ. V was clipped by 5 bases and J by 3 bases; unmatched bases: 7. The CDR3 DNA reads TGTGCCAGCAGCCTTAGGCGGGACAGGGGCTACGAGCAGTACTTC. Protein product: CASSLRRDRGYEQYF.

This rearrangement joins TRBV2 to TRBJ1-2; D gene uncertain. The CDR3 extends over 13 amino acids. Germline-derived CDR1 and CDR2 are SNHLY and FYNNEI. With 5 bases removed from V and 8 bases from J, the gap between germline ends came to 15 bases. The CDR3 DNA sequence: TGTGCCAGCAGTCCCCAGACGTCGGGGGGCTACACCTTC. It encodes CASSPQTSGGYTF.

This clonotype occurred a few times. CDR3 sequence: CASSRGRPVMNTEAFF. In DNA, the CDR3 is TGTGCCAGCAGCCGAGGGCGACCGGTTATGAACACTGAAGCTTTCTTT. The chain employs TRBV3-1 and TRBJ1-1, with unresolved D. The CDR3 length is 16 residues. CDR1 is LGHDT and CDR2 is YNNKEL in the germline V gene (reference sequence). The V gene lost 4 bases and the J gene lost 0 bases, with 15 bases spanning the gap.

The sample holds many counts of this clonotype. The chain uses TRBV4-2 and TRBJ2-3; 9 positions agree with TRBD2. V was clipped by 2 bases and J by 4 bases; unmatched bases: 7. The CDR3 loop spans 16 amino acids. CDR1 and CDR2 from the germline V gene are LGHNA and YNFKEQ. The DNA for the CDR3 is TGTGCCAGCAGCCAACGGGGTAGCGGGGGCGCAGATACGCAGTATTTT. Translating gives CASSQRGSGGADTQYF.

This clonotype was counted at least ten times. V is TRBV7-3 and J is TRBJ2-3; 8 bases map to TRBD1. Germline values: CDR1 SGHTA, CDR2 FQGTGA. The J segment lost 6 bases and the V segment lost 5 bases, leaving 7 bases of the junction unmatched. There are 14 residues in the CDR3. CDR3 in amino acids: CASSMTGAGDTQYF. CDR3 in DNA: TGTGCCAGCAGCATGACAGGGGCGGGGGATACGCAGTATTTT.

This clonotype was found a few times. The rearrangement links TRBV7-2 to TRBJ2-3, with TRBD2 identical over 9 bases. This CDR3 contains 17 residues. The germline V gene encodes CDR1 SGHTA and CDR2 FQGNSA. With V trimmed by 0 bases and J by 6 bases, 10 bases remained unmatched. Written as DNA, the CDR3 is TGTGCCAGCAGCTTAGCGCTAGGCGGGGGGGTTCGGGATACGCAGTATTTT. It encodes CASSLALGGGVRDTQYF.